The rows below give T cell receptor beta chains drawn from one sample of a study of regulatory T cells in long-lasting Graves disease. Using its own MiXCR run on the multiplex PCR reads, TCRdb lists one record per CDR3 protein. The sample comprises 400,000 to 500,000 distinct CDR3 sequences, around 23% of which are singletons, and about 13% rests with the top ten. The sample in question was peripheral blood mononuclear cells (PBMCs), obtained when the disease was refractory, from a patient treated with antithyroid drugs. Source of these receptors: a female donor with Graves disease. Each CDR3 is given with its conserved first and last residue. A D gene is named only where the DNA matches it firmly. Expanded clones get a size class; other rows say once, few or many, or leave the size out.

v_gene	abundance	j_gene	len	d_gene	CDR3nt	CDR3aa
TRBV6-2/TRBV6-3	many	TRBJ2-2	16	.	TGTGCCAGCAGTTACTCGATGATGGCGAACACCGGGGAGCTGTTTTTT	CASSYSMMANTGELFF
TRBV6-5	few	TRBJ2-5	16	.	TGTGCCAGCAGTTCCATACCCAGACAGATACAAGAGACCCAGTACTTC	CASSSIPRQIQETQYF
TRBV7-6	many	TRBJ2-7	14	TRBD1	TGTGCCAGCAGCTCCGGGACAGGGAACTACGAGCAGTACTTC	CASSSGTGNYEQYF
TRBV11-2	many	TRBJ2-6	16	TRBD1	TGTGCCAGCAGCTTAACAGGGGGCGCTGGGGCCAACGTCCTGACTTTC	CASSLTGGAGANVLTF
TRBV9	few	TRBJ2-2	15	.	TGTGCCAGCAGCGTAGGTTCGGGTAACACCGGGGAGCTGTTTTTT	CASSVGSGNTGELFF
TRBV14	few	TRBJ2-7	13	.	TGTGCCAGCAGCCAAGATTTTCGAGCCGAGCAGTACTTC	CASSQDFRAEQYF
TRBV18	.	TRBJ2-7	16	TRBD1	TGTGCCAGCTCAAAGAGCCCGGAACAGGGGTTCTACGAGCAGTACTTC	CASSKSPEQGFYEQYF
TRBV27	many	TRBJ2-5	15	TRBD2	TGTGCCAGCAGTCCCTCCCGGGGGGTCAGGGAGACCCAGTACTTC	CASSPSRGVRETQYF
TRBV12-3/TRBV12-4	few	TRBJ2-1	15	.	TGTGCCAGCAGTTTTGGTACGCGAGGAGGGAATGAGCAGTTCTTC	CASSFGTRGGNEQFF
TRBV5-1	.	TRBJ2-5	14	.	TGCGCCAGCAGCCCCCGATCCTCGCAGGAGACCCAGTACTTC	CASSPRSSQETQYF
TRBV5-1	many	TRBJ1-2	15	.	TGCGCCAGCAGCTTGGAACCTCGAGCTAACTATGGCTACACCTTC	CASSLEPRANYGYTF
TRBV6-2/TRBV6-3	many	TRBJ1-5	14	.	TGTGCCAGCAGTTCCACCGGGGGAAATCAGCCCCAGCATTTT	CASSSTGGNQPQHF
TRBV5-8	.	TRBJ2-6	16	.	TGTGCCAGCAGCTTGGGGGGCTGGACTGGGGCCAACGTCCTGACTTTC	CASSLGGWTGANVLTF
TRBV11-2	few	TRBJ2-3	17	TRBD2	TGTGCCAGCAGCCCTTGGACTAGCGGGAGGGCGGCAGATACGCAGTATTTT	CASSPWTSGRAADTQYF
TRBV7-3	many	TRBJ2-2	16	.	TGTGCCAGCAGCTTACTTCCGGGACCGAACACCGGGGAGCTGTTTTTT	CASSLLPGPNTGELFF
TRBV5-1	few	TRBJ1-1	12	.	TGCGCCAGCAGAATAAGGGAAGGTGAAGCTTTCTTT	CASRIREGEAFF
TRBV27	few	TRBJ1-1	17	TRBD1	TGTGCCAGCAGTTTCCGGACTCCGACAGGGGGAAAGGCTGAAGCTTTCTTT	CASSFRTPTGGKAEAFF
TRBV7-9	many	TRBJ2-7	16	TRBD2	TGTGCCAGCAGCTTAGCGCAGAAGCGGGAGGGCCAGGAGCAGTACTTC	CASSLAQKREGQEQYF
TRBV10-2	few	TRBJ1-1	15	TRBD1	TGCGCCAGCAGGGGTACGACAGGGGCGGACACTGAAGCTTTCTTT	CASRGTTGADTEAFF
TRBV5-1	few	TRBJ2-2	14	.	TGCGCCAGCAGCTTGGGACTCCTTGGCGGGGAGCTGTTTTTT	CASSLGLLGGELFF
TRBV4-1	.	TRBJ2-4	18	.	TGCGCCAGCAGTCCACTGCTTGTGGGGGGAGGTGTTGGAGACATTCAGTCCTTC	CASSPLLVGGGVGDIQSF
TRBV27	many	TRBJ2-7	14	.	TGTGCCAGCATGTTTGGGGGTGGTTCTTACGAGCAGTACTTC	CASMFGGGSYEQYF
TRBV5-1	many	TRBJ1-5	14	.	TGCGCCAGCAGCTTGGGAGGTCTAGATCAGCCCCAGCATTTT	CASSLGGLDQPQHF
TRBV27	many	TRBJ1-2	14	.	TGTGCCAGCAGGAACGTTGGGGGAAACTATGGCTACACCTTC	CASRNVGGNYGYTF
TRBV4-1	.	TRBJ2-2	16	.	TGCGCCAGCAGCCAAGATGAAGGACGAGACACCGGGGAGCTGTTTTTT	CASSQDEGRDTGELFF
TRBV12-3/TRBV12-4	many	TRBJ1-5	15	.	TGTGCCAGCAGCCGAGGGCGGAGAAGCAATCAGCCCCAGCATTTT	CASSRGRRSNQPQHF
TRBV3-1	many	TRBJ2-7	11	.	TGTGCCAGCAGCCAAGTCGGCGAGCAGTACTTC	CASSQVGEQYF
TRBV20-1	many	TRBJ2-5	16	TRBD2	TGCAGTGCTAGAGATATCGCGGGAGGGCCAAGTGAGACCCAGTACTTC	CSARDIAGGPSETQYF
TRBV6-1	.	TRBJ2-2	17	.	TGTGCCAGCAGCCCAATAGCGGGACAGGGAGACACCGGGGAGCTGTTTTTT	CASSPIAGQGDTGELFF
TRBV27	many	TRBJ1-6	13	TRBD1	TGTGCCAGCAGTTTCGGGACAGCCCGAGCCCTCCACTTT	CASSFGTARALHF
TRBV29-1	few	TRBJ2-2	14	.	TGCAGCGTGCCCCTTACTGGGCCCACCGGGGAGCTGTTTTTT	CSVPLTGPTGELFF
TRBV20-1	few	TRBJ2-2	14	.	TGCAGTGCTTCGACTAACCCGAACACCGGGGAGCTGTTTTTT	CSASTNPNTGELFF
TRBV4-1	.	TRBJ1-1	13	.	TGCGCCAGCACGACGGATATGAACACTGAAGCTTTCTTT	CASTTDMNTEAFF
TRBV2	many	TRBJ2-7	16	TRBD2	TGTGCCAGCAGTGAATGGCCGGGGACTACAAACTACGAGCAGTACTTC	CASSEWPGTTNYEQYF
TRBV14	.	TRBJ2-1	12	.	TGTGCCAGCAGCCCAGAGCTGGGCGAGCAGTTCTTC	CASSPELGEQFF
TRBV10-2	.	TRBJ1-5	14	.	TGCGCCAGCAGTCCACAGGGTCAAAATCAGCCCCAGCATTTT	CASSPQGQNQPQHF
TRBV18	many	TRBJ2-5	13	.	TGTGCCAGCTCACCTAGCCCCCAAGAGACCCAGTACTTC	CASSPSPQETQYF
TRBV13	few	TRBJ2-5	15	TRBD2	TGTGCCAGCAGCCCGAGACTAGCGGGAGCGGAGACCCAGTACTTC	CASSPRLAGAETQYF
TRBV2	.	TRBJ2-2	16	.	TGTGCCAGCAGTGAATGGGGGATAGGGAACACCGGGGAGCTGTTTTTT	CASSEWGIGNTGELFF
TRBV3-1	.	TRBJ2-2	22	TRBD2	TGTGCCAGCAGCCAAGATCTGTGGACTAGCGGGAGAGCGGGTTTCTACACCGGGGAGCTGTTTTTT	CASSQDLWTSGRAGFYTGELFF
TRBV5-5	few	TRBJ1-4	13	.	TGTGCCAGCAGCTTCGTCAGGAATGAAAAACTGTTTTTT	CASSFVRNEKLFF
TRBV10-3	.	TRBJ2-7	18	TRBD2	TGTGCCATCAGTGAGTCTGGGGTAGCGGGAGGGCTTACCTACGAGCAGTACTTC	CAISESGVAGGLTYEQYF
TRBV6-1	many	TRBJ1-2	16	TRBD1	TGTGCCAGCAGTGAATCTCTGGGACAGGGAACCTATGGCTACACCTTC	CASSESLGQGTYGYTF
TRBV9	few	TRBJ2-5	17	TRBD2	TGTGCCAGCAGCGTGCCCATAGCGGGAGGAACTCAAGAGACCCAGTACTTC	CASSVPIAGGTQETQYF
TRBV12-3/TRBV12-4	few	TRBJ2-1	14	TRBD2	TGTGCCAGCAGTTTTGAGACTAGCAAGAATGAGCAGTTCTTC	CASSFETSKNEQFF
TRBV20-1	many	TRBJ2-7	13	.	TGCAGTGCTAGAGGCGGACCCGCCGCCGAGCAGTACTTC	CSARGGPAAEQYF
TRBV10-1	.	TRBJ2-2	15	.	TGCGCCAGCAGGCCCGGGACAACGAACACCGGGGAGCTGTTTTTT	CASRPGTTNTGELFF
TRBV19	.	TRBJ1-1	13	.	TGTGCCAGTAGTACGGCCACCGGGGCTGAAGCTTTCTTT	CASSTATGAEAFF
TRBV12-3/TRBV12-4	many	TRBJ1-5	14	.	TGTGCCAGCAGTTCCGCAATGTCCAATCAGCCCCAGCATTTT	CASSSAMSNQPQHF
TRBV28	many	TRBJ1-2	13	TRBD1	TGTGCCAGCCGTGACAGGGGTTACTATGGCTACACCTTC	CASRDRGYYGYTF